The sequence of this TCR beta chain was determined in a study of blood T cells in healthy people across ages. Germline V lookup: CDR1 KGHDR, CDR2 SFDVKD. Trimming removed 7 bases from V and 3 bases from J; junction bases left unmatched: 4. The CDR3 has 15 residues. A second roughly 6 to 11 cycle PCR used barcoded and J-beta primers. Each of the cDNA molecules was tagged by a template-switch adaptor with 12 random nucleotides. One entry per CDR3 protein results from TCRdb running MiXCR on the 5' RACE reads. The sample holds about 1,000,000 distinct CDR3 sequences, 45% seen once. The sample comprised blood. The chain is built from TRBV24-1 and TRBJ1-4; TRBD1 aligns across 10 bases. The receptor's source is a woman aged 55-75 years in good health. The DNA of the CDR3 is TGTGCCACCAGGACAGGGGGCTCAGCTAATGAAAAACTGTTTTTT. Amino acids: CATRTGGSANEKLFF.